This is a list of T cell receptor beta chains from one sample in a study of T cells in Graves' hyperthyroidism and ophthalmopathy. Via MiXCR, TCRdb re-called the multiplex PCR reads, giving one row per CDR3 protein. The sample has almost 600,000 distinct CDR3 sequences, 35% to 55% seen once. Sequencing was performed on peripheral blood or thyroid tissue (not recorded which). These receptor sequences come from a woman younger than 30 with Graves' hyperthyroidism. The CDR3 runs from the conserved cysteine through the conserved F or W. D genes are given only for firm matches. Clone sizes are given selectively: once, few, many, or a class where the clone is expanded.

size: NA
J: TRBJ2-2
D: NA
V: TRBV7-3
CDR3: CASSVRGLNTGELFF
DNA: TGTGCCAGCAGTGTCAGGGGACTGAACACCGGGGAGCTGTTTTTT

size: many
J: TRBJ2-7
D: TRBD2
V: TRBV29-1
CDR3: CSVGLPGREYEQYF
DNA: TGCAGCGTTGGCCTTCCGGGGAGGGAGTACGAGCAGTACTTC

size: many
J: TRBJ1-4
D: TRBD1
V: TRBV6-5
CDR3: CASSYQPGQVISYEKLFF
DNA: TGTGCCAGCAGTTATCAACCGGGACAGGTTATCTCCTACGAAAAACTGTTTTTT

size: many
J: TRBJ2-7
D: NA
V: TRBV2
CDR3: CASSTGILSYEQYF
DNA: TGTGCCAGCAGTACAGGGATCCTATCCTACGAGCAGTACTTC

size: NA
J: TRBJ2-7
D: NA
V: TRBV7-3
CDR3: CASSHRMSPGLSSYEQYF
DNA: TGCGCCAGCAGCCACCGAATGAGCCCGGGGTTAAGCTCCTACGAGCAGTACTTC

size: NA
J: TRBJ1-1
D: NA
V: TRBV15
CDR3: CATSRDGGIARVDTEAFF
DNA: TGTGCCACCAGCAGAGATGGTGGGATCGCTAGGGTGGACACTGAAGCTTTCTTT

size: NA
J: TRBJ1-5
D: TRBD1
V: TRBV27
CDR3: CASSPRGQKDQPQHF
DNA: TGTGCCAGCAGTCCCAGGGGACAGAAGGATCAGCCCCAGCATTTT

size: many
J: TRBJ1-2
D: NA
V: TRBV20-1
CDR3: CGGEYGGGYTF
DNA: TGCGGGGGGGAGTACGGCGGGGGCTACACCTTC

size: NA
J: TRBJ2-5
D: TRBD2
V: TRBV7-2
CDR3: CASSLGTFGTSFQETQYF
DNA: TGTGCCAGCAGCTTAGGTACTTTCGGGACTAGCTTCCAAGAGACCCAGTACTTC

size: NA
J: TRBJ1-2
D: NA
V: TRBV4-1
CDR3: CASSQDGAGDYGYTF
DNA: TGCGCCAGCAGCCAAGATGGCGCGGGGGACTATGGCTACACCTTC

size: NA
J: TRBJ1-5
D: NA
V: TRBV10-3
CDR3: CAIRVRRSIGFSGYEHF
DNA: TGTGCCATCCGGGTGCGCAGGTCTATAGGGTTTAGCGGCTACGAGCATTTT

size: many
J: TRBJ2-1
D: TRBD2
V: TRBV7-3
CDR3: CASSYSPGLAGYNEQFF
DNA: TGTGCCAGCAGCTACTCGCCCGGACTAGCGGGGTACAATGAGCAGTTCTTC

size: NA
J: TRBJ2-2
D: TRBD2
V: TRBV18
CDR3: CASSQEGGRAFSTGELFF
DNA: TGTGCCAGCAGCCAAGAAGGCGGGAGGGCCTTTTCGACCGGGGAGCTGTTTTTT

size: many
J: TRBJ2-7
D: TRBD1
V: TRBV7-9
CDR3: CASSSGAGTGNYEQYF
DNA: TGTGCCAGCAGCTCGGGAGCCGGGACAGGGAACTACGAGCAGTACTTC

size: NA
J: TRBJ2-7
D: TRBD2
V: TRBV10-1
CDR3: CASSDRSGTSGRSHEQYF
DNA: TGCGCCAGCAGTGACAGGTCTGGGACTAGCGGGAGGTCCCACGAGCAGTACTTC

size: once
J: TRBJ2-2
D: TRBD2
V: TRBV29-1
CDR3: CSVGTSGRAANTGELFF
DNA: TGCAGCGTTGGGACTAGCGGGAGGGCCGCGAACACCGGGGAGCTGTTTTTT

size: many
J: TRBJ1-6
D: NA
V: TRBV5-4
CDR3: CASSLREQGYNSPLHF
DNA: TGTGCCAGCAGCCTCCGGGAACAGGGCTATAATTCACCCCTCCACTTT

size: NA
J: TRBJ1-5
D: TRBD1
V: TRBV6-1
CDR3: CASSYLTGGTGGNQPQHF
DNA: TGTGCCAGCAGTTACCTGACAGGGGGCACCGGGGGCAATCAGCCCCAGCATTTT

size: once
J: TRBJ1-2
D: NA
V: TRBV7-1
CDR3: CASSSRVQEGCGYTF
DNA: TGTGCCAGCAGCTCCCGGGTACAGGAGGGCTGTGGCTACACCTTC

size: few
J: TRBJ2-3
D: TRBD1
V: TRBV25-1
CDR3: CASSRRGTGGTDTQYF
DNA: TGTGCCAGCAGTCGACGAGGGACAGGGGGAACAGATACGCAGTATTTT

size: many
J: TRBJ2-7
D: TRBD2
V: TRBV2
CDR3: CASSVVSRAGGYEQYF
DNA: TGTGCCAGCAGTGTAGTTTCCCGGGCGGGAGGGTACGAGCAGTACTTC

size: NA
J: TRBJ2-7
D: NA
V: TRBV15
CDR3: CATSPTRASYEQYF
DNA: TGTGCCACCAGCCCGACCCGGGCCTCATACGAGCAGTACTTC

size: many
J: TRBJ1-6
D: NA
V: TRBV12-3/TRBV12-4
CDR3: CASRRQDSPLHF
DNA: TGTGCCAGCAGACGACAGGATTCACCCCTCCACTTT

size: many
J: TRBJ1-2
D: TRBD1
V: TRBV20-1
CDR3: CSAAVISGTGLYRYTF
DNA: TGCAGTGCTGCAGTTATATCCGGGACAGGGCTGTATCGCTACACCTTC

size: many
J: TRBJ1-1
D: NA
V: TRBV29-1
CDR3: CSVSIMNTEASF
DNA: TGCAGCGTGAGTATCATGAACACTGAAGCTTCCTTT

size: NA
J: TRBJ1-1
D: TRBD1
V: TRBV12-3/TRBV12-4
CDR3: CASSSQDRGVF
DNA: TGTGCCAGCAGTTCCCAGGACAGGGGGGTCTTT

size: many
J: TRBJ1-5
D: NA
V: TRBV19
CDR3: CASSINVDQPQHF
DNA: TGTGCCAGTAGTATTAATGTCGATCAGCCCCAGCATTTT

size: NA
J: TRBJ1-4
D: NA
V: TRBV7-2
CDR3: CASSLGVQDEKLFF
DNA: TGTGCCAGCAGCTTAGGGGTACAGGATGAAAAACTGTTTTTT

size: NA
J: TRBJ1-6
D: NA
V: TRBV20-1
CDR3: CSDHGRANSPLHF
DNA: TGCAGTGATCACGGCAGGGCAAATTCACCCCTCCACTTT

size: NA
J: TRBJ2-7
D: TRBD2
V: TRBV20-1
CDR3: CSALPGLAGVLEQYF
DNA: TGCAGTGCCCTACCGGGACTAGCGGGAGTCCTCGAGCAGTACTTC

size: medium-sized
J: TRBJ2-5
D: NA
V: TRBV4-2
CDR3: CASSQDLGGPETQYF
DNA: TGTGCCAGCAGCCAAGATCTGGGAGGCCCAGAGACCCAGTACTTC

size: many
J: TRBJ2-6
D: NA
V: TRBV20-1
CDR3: CSARDRAKGSGANVLTF
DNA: TGCAGTGCTAGAGACAGGGCTAAAGGCTCTGGGGCCAACGTCCTGACTTTC

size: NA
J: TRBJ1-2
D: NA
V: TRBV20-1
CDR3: CSALSPGTLSSAYGYTF
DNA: TGCAGTGCACTAAGTCCCGGGACACTCTCCTCCGCCTATGGCTACACCTTC

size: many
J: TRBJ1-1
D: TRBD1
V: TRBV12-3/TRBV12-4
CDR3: CASSDTGTDRGEAFF
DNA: TGTGCCAGCAGTGACACCGGGACAGATCGTGGTGAAGCTTTCTTT

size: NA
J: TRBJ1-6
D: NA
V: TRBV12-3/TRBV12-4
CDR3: CASSRGLAGF
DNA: TGTGCCAGCAGCAGGGGACTAGCGGGCTTT

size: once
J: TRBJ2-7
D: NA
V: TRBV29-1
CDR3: CSSATGNSYEQYF
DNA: TGCAGCTCAGCTACAGGGAACTCCTACGAGCAGTACTTC

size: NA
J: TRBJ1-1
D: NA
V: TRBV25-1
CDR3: CVSSESLRAAITGAFF
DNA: TGTGTCAGCAGTGAATCTCTCAGGGCGGCGATCACTGGAGCTTTCTTT

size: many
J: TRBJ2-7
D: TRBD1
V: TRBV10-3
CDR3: CAISEAQGAEEQYF
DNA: TGTGCCATCAGTGAAGCACAGGGGGCGGAGGAGCAGTACTTC

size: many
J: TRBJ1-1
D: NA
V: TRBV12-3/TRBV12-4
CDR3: CASSFGPGGAEAFF
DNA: TGTGCCAGCAGTTTCGGGCCGGGGGGCGCTGAAGCTTTCTTT

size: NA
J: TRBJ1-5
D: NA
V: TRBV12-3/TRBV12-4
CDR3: CASSLWQGDNQPQHF
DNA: TGTGCCAGCAGTTTGTGGCAGGGTGACAATCAGCCCCAGCATTTT